Detailed here is one T cell receptor beta chain. This clonotype occurred many times. Its antigen specificity is not known. Base qualities are not recorded, but no much larger clone differs from it by a single base. This sample is part of a study of T cells in Graves' hyperthyroidism and ophthalmopathy (dated by TCRdb to between 2017 and 2020). In the study overall: Peripheral blood was collected at initial diagnosis, before any treatment. To identify distinguishing TCR V-J signatures, a discovery cohort of about a hundred patients was used, comprising under 45 with Graves' ophthalmopathy and 57 with stable Graves' hyperthyroidism. Whether ophthalmopathy could be predicted prospectively was tested in an independent validation cohort made up of roughly 19 hyperthyroidism patients plus 17 patients who later progressed to ophthalmopathy. For training and testing, the 95 to 100 patients in the discovery cohort were randomly divided in a 7:3 ratio. Thyroid tissue and blood T-cell repertoires from about six Graves' hyperthyroidism patients were also compared in the study. After blood sampling, hyperthyroidism patients were treated with methimazole at a starting dose of 30 mg daily, and ophthalmopathy patients were treated with high-dose intravenous methylprednisolone. The paper reports TCR Vbeta CDR3 sequencing of more than 120 peripheral blood samples: around 45 ophthalmopathy, under 80 hyperthyroidism and around 17 progressor patients.

Hyperthyroidism patients were newly diagnosed, with disease duration under 2 months, and aged 18 to 65 years. Patients with uncontrolled infections, other autoimmune diseases, pregnancy or lactation were excluded. Clinical symptoms, serum thyroxine and TRAb, thyroid ultrasound, and orbital computed tomography formed the basis for the diagnoses. For progressor patients, blood was drawn at the first diagnosis of hyperthyroidism, before any ophthalmopathy symptoms had appeared. Ficoll-Paque density gradient centrifugation was used to isolate PBMCs from around 10 ml of fresh peripheral blood. Progressor patients were defined as those initially diagnosed with Graves' hyperthyroidism in whom ophthalmopathy developed during follow-up. Total RNA was extracted using Trizol reagent, and RNA quality was assessed on an Agilent 2100 Bioanalyzer. Here is what the overall study found, with its caveats: A 13 V-J signature model separated ophthalmopathy from stable hyperthyroidism, with around 91% sensitivity and 81.08% specificity in cross-validation and 80%/75% in testing. Most expanded thyroid clonotypes (frequency above 0.001) were also found in blood, which suggests that blood repertoires may mirror thyroid immune responses. No statistical method was used to set the sample size in advance, and investigators knew the group allocation. In validation, the model predicted progression to ophthalmopathy a median of approximately 6.6 months before onset, with roughly 70% sensitivity and nearly 75% specificity.

The TCR beta CDR3 regions were amplified from RNA transcripts. For the first round of RT-PCR on the TCR CDR3, the HTBI primer set was used together with the Qiagen OneStep RT-PCR kit. A second multiplex PCR round built the libraries, followed by size selection and purification. Paired-end sequencing of the libraries was performed with 100 bp reads on an Illumina HiSeq2000. In the authors' own workflow: SOAPnuke was used to process the raw data, with reads discarded if the reads contained adapters or uncalled bases, had a mean Phred below 15, or lacked an exact constant-primer or identifier match. High-quality paired reads were merged using COPE v1.2.5, and each unique nucleotide sequence was defined as a clonotype. MiTCR v1.1 was used to align the clonotypes against IMGT TRBV, TRBD and TRBJ reference segments. The analysis included only V-J combinations with a frequency above 0.0001, which together covered around 99% of the repertoires. A TCS score was defined as the ratio of F50 (clonal expansion) to E x V (chaos), with BLOSUM62-based TCRdist applied between CDR3 peptides within each V-J. Welch's t-statistics and random forest reduced fewer than 550 V-J features to under 15, which were used in a naive Bayes classifier (R e1071). Starting from the raw public reads, TCRdb applied fastp trimming at Q25, assembled clones with MiXCR and retained in-frame beta chains. Every entry covers one CDR3 protein and lists the most common genes and DNA from its rows. TCRdb assigned the V and J calls; the authors' analysis was not used. Present in this sample are fewer than 450,000 distinct CDR3 sequences, approximately 18% of which were seen just once. Of the sample, around a third falls within the top ten clones.

CDR1 and CDR2, looked up from the germline V gene, are SQVTM and ANQGSEA. V was cut back by 5 bases and J by 2 bases, leaving a gap of 13 bases between them. The CDR3, cysteine through phenylalanine, is 14 amino acids long. CDR3 DNA is the only sequence kept; it has 42 bases, read in frame from the first base. Material: blood. The chain was built from TRBV29-1 and TRBJ2-1; D gene: possibly TRBD2, on 7 matching bases. This clonotype was obtained from a woman aged 30 to 39 with Graves' hyperthyroidism that later progressed to Graves' ophthalmopathy. CDR3 loop: CSVFRGAPYNEQFF. The DNA is as follows: TGCAGCGTTTTTCGGGGGGCCCCCTACAATGAGCAGTTCTTC.